The 24 T cell receptor beta chains below come from one sample, sequenced in a study of T cell changes during pregnancy in multiple sclerosis. Here immunoSEQ multiplex PCR was the method, and the copy in TCRdb shows in-frame clones only, minus some. The profile shows 45,000 to 60,000 clones, 85% to 90% of them singletons. The sequencing used CD8+ T cells from peripheral blood mononuclear cells, collected in the second trimester of pregnancy. The receptors originated from a female donor with multiple sclerosis, enrolled in a pregnancy study.

The gene calls are TRBV6-5 and TRBJ2-7, with 10 bases lining up with TRBD1. This CDR3 has 14 residues. The germline V gene has CDR1 MNHEY and CDR2 SVGAGI. J was trimmed by 5 bases and V by 5 bases; bases with no gene match: 6. The CDR3 DNA follows: TGTGCCAGCAGTCCGGGACAGGGGCTCCACGAGCAGTACTTC. Translating gives CASSPGQGLHEQYF.

The chain employs TRBV25-1 and TRBJ2-3; D may be TRBD2 (6 bases). V was shortened by 0 bases and J by 6 bases, with 13 bases between the two germline ends. The CDR3 length is 15 residues. Germline assignment: CDR1 MGHDK and CDR2 SYGVNS. CDR3 nucleotide sequence: TGTGCCAGCAGTGAATATATAAGAGGAGGGGATACGCAGTATTTT. It codes for CASSEYIRGGDTQYF.

V and J are TRBV6-1 and TRBJ2-7; D is unresolved. V lost 8 bases, J lost 3 bases, and 5 bases lay in between. Germline CDR1 and CDR2: MNHNS and SASEGT. This CDR3 contains 10 residues. The CDR3 sequence is CASGSYEQYF. In DNA, the CDR3 is TGTGCCAGCGGCAGCTACGAGCAGTACTTC.

This clone was observed once. The chain has TRBV13 and TRBJ2-7, with 9 bases identical to TRBD1. The V segment lost 4 bases and the J segment 7 bases; nucleotides outside the gene matches: 5. Germline lookup yields CDR1 PRHDT and CDR2 FYEKMQ (reference sequence). The CDR3 sequence is 13 residues long. The CDR3 here is CASSSGTGREQYF. For the CDR3, the DNA is TGTGCCAGCAGCTCCGGGACAGGGAGGGAGCAGTACTTC.

The chain has TRBV6-5 and TRBJ2-1, with D tentatively TRBD1 (6 bases). The CDR3 consists of 15 residues. The ends were cut back, 2 bases at V and 2 bases at J, with 10 bases in the middle. The germline gives CDR1 MNHEY, CDR2 SVGAGI. The CDR3 spells CASSYDQGPYNEQFF. Here the CDR3 DNA reads TGTGCCAGCAGTTACGACCAGGGGCCCTACAATGAGCAGTTCTTC.

This rearrangement joins TRBV6-5 to TRBJ2-1; TRBD2 matches 10 bases. Germline V gene lookup returns CDR1 MNHEY and CDR2 SVGAGI. This CDR3 has 15 residues. The V and J ends lost 5 bases and 8 bases, in that order; junction bases with no gene match: 9. The CDR3 DNA sequence: TGTGCCAGCAGTCTACTAGCGGGAACGGGTCATGAGCAGTTCTTC. Its protein product is CASSLLAGTGHEQFF.

The chain is built from TRBV6-5 and TRBJ2-1, with TRBD1 identical over 12 bases. CDR3 length: 15 amino acids. J was trimmed by 9 bases and V by 7 bases; bases with no gene match: 10. Germline-derived CDR1 and CDR2 are MNHEY and SVGAGI. The CDR3 sequence is CASTLGQGAVLEQFF. The CDR3 nucleotides read TGTGCCAGCACCTTGGGACAGGGGGCTGTTCTTGAGCAGTTCTTC.

The gene calls are TRBV11-2 and TRBJ2-3; tentatively, D is TRBD2 (7 bases). This CDR3 region has 16 residues. Per the germline V gene, CDR1 is SGHAT and CDR2 is FQNNGV. The V end was cut by 5 bases, the J end by 4 bases, with 19 bases between. CDR3 loop: CASSKTAGAVADTQYF. The CDR3 coding sequence is TGTGCCAGCAGCAAAACGGCGGGGGCGGTGGCAGATACGCAGTATTTT.

The chain uses TRBV19 and TRBJ1-1; D unclear. The V and J ends lost 7 bases and 2 bases respectively, with 17 bases between them. The CDR3 is made up of 15 amino acids. Germline V gene lookup returns CDR1 LNHDA and CDR2 SQIVND (reference sequence). For the CDR3, the DNA is TGTGCCAGTACTCTATCGGGCGGAGGTAACACTGAAGCTTTCTTT. It specifies CASTLSGGGNTEAFF.

The chain couples TRBV7-2 to TRBJ2-1; maybe TRBD2 (6 bases). Germline V gene data show CDR1 as SGHTA and CDR2 as FQGNSA. V shed 7 bases and J shed 4 bases, with 17 bases lying between them. This CDR3 has 15 amino acids. The CDR3 coding sequence is TGTGCCAGCACCTTTTATTCCGGGACTTACAATGAGCAGTTCTTC. This sequence encodes CASTFYSGTYNEQFF.

The rearrangement uses TRBV9 and TRBJ2-1; 12 nucleotides align to TRBD2. In germline, CDR1 is SGDLS, CDR2 YYNGEE. The ends lost 1 base at V and 8 bases at J; junction bases unmatched: 4. The CDR3 contains 15 residues. The CDR3 sequence is CASSVSWTSGDEQFF. CDR3 coding DNA: TGTGCCAGCAGCGTATCCTGGACTAGCGGGGATGAGCAGTTCTTC.

The rearrangement uses TRBV28 and TRBJ2-1, with a possible D match to TRBD1 (5 bases). This CDR3 spans 14 amino acids. The V end was cut by 7 bases, the J end by 0 bases, with 10 bases between. Looked up from germline, CDR1 is MDHEN and CDR2 is SYDVKM. The CDR3 protein is CASTFQGSYNEQFF. The DNA for the CDR3 is TGTGCCAGCACCTTCCAGGGCTCCTACAATGAGCAGTTCTTC.

The rearrangement uses TRBV10-3 and TRBJ2-3; D is perhaps TRBD2 (6 bases). Between the trimmed V and J ends, which lost 8 bases and 2 bases, there was a span of 14 bases. From germline, CDR1 is ENHRY and CDR2 SYGVKD. The CDR3 has 14 residues. The CDR3 loop reads CAIGSVADTDTQYF. Here the CDR3 DNA reads TGTGCCATCGGGTCGGTAGCGGACACAGATACGCAGTATTTT.

The V gene is TRBV27, the J gene TRBJ2-5; the D is unclear. The J call is uncertain, as TRBJ2-7 better fits the DNA end. The CDR3 sequence is 13 residues long. The V gene's germline CDR1 is MNHEY and CDR2 SMNVEV (reference sequence). CDR3 region: CASSPQVVSEQYF. CDR3 DNA sequence: TGTGCCAGCAGTCCTCAGGTTGTATCCGAGCAGTACTTC.

V is TRBV4-1 and J is TRBJ1-1, with D possibly being TRBD1 (6 bases). V dropped 0 bases and J dropped 0 bases, with 8 bases sitting between them. The germline gives CDR1 MGHRA, CDR2 YSYEKL. The CDR3 contains 15 residues. CDR3 loop: CASSQEPGVNTEAFF. CDR3 DNA sequence: TGCGCCAGCAGCCAAGAACCAGGGGTGAACACTGAAGCTTTCTTT.

This clone showed up just a few times. This sequence joins TRBV15 and TRBJ2-2, with TRBD2 matching over 10 bases. From germline, CDR1 is LNHNV and CDR2 YYDKDF (reference sequence). CDR3 length: 16 amino acids. V lost 4 bases to trimming and J lost 3 bases; unmatched junction nucleotides: 5. The CDR3 coding sequence is TGTGCCACCAGCACCCGTAGCGGGGGGCACACCGGGGAGCTGTTTTTT. Protein product: CATSTRSGGHTGELFF.

The chain joins TRBV5-6 to TRBJ2-3, with D uncertain. The CDR3 sequence is 14 residues long. The V end was cut by 2 bases, the J end by 2 bases, with 9 bases between. Germline values: CDR1 SGHDT, CDR2 YYEEEE. The CDR3 coding sequence is TGTGCCAGCAGCTTCCCCCAGTACACAGATACGCAGTATTTT. Translated: CASSFPQYTDTQYF.

The genes are TRBV5-5 and TRBJ2-3, with 10 bases identical to TRBD2. Unmatched junction bases numbered 8, after V lost 4 bases and J lost 3 bases. Germline lookup yields CDR1 SGHKS and CDR2 YYEKEE (reference sequence). The CDR3 has 16 residues. DNA for the CDR3: TGTGCCAGCAGCCCTGAGCGGGGGGGCTTAACAGATACGCAGTATTTT. Translated: CASSPERGGLTDTQYF.

This rearrangement joins TRBV18 to TRBJ2-3; D gene unclear. The CDR3 consists of 16 residues. Germline CDR1 KGHSH, CDR2 LQKENI. With 4 bases removed from V and 0 bases from J, the gap between germline ends came to 14 bases. The CDR3 region is CASSLASRLSTDTQYF. The DNA for the CDR3 is TGTGCCAGCTCACTCGCCTCGCGGCTTAGCACAGATACGCAGTATTTT.

By share, this clone counts as medium-sized. This CDR3 is CASSPDRGLDEQYF. The CDR3, as DNA: TGCGCCAGCAGCCCGGACAGGGGACTAGACGAGCAGTACTTC. This sequence joins TRBV5-1 and TRBJ2-7, with TRBD1 as a possible D gene (9 bases). From germline, CDR1 is SGHRS and CDR2 YFSETQ. V was pared by 4 bases and J by 5 bases, with 16 bases between. There are 14 residues in the CDR3.

The rearrangement links TRBV2 to TRBJ1-2, with a tentative D call TRBD1 (5 bases). Looked up from germline, CDR1 is SNHLY and CDR2 is FYNNEI. V was cut by 6 bases and J by 3 bases, with 17 bases left in between. The CDR3 is made up of 15 amino acids. The DNA of the CDR3 is TGTGCCAGCAGGGAGGGCTTGGGGGGGTACTATGGCTACACCTTC. It specifies CASREGLGGYYGYTF.

The rearrangement links TRBV2 to TRBJ1-5; 7 bases fit TRBD1. Germline V gene sequence: CDR1 SNHLY, CDR2 FYNNEI. There are 16 residues in the CDR3. Unmatched junction bases numbered 12, after V lost 10 bases and J lost 0 bases. CDR3 region: CATTASGTASNQPQHF. Here the CDR3 DNA reads TGTGCCACCACGGCTTCCGGGACAGCTAGCAATCAGCCCCAGCATTTT.

This clone was detected once. V gene TRBV27 combines with J gene TRBJ1-2; perhaps TRBD1 as D (5 bases). CDR1 and CDR2 (germline): MNHEY, SMNVEV (reference sequence). Trimming removed 7 bases from V and 4 bases from J, with 13 bases in between. This CDR3 comprises 13 residues. CDR3 DNA: TGTGCCAGCAAGAAGGGGAGGGCCTATGGCTACACCTTC. This gives the protein CASKKGRAYGYTF.

The CDR3 sequence is CASSFGTGDNEQFF. CDR3 nucleotides: TGTGCCAGCAGCTTCGGGACAGGAGACAATGAGCAGTTCTTC. The rearrangement links TRBV7-6 to TRBJ2-1; 8 positions match TRBD1. This CDR3 region has 14 residues. Germline V gene lookup returns CDR1 SGHVS and CDR2 FNYEAQ. Trimming took 3 bases from V and 5 from J; bases not matched to a gene: 3.